The T cell receptor (beta chain) under discussion was sequenced for a study of blood T cell repertoires in COVID-19. Study-wide context: The United States, Italy and Spain were the sources of the acute and convalescent COVID-19 samples. The analysed material was cDNA or gDNA that came from T cells, B-cell-depleted T cells, or PBMCs.

TCRdb's table, derived via immunoSEQ multiplex PCR, lists solely in-frame clones and lacks some. The profile covers roughly 120,000 clones, with 88% appearing a single time and roughly 1% taken by the ten largest. Germline V lookup: CDR1 MNHEY, CDR2 SVGEGT. V was clipped by 2 bases and J by 2 bases; unmatched bases: 10. This CDR3 is 20 amino acids long. This clonotype originated in a woman between 45 and 60 years old with active or convalescent COVID-19. The sequencing input was peripheral blood. The chain carries TRBV6-2 or TRBV6-3 and TRBJ2-2; 14 bases are shared with TRBD2. As DNA, the CDR3 is TGTGCCAGCAGTTACCCCACAGGACTAGCGGGAGGCTATAACACCGGGGAGCTGTTTTTT. Translating it yields CASSYPTGLAGGYNTGELFF.